One sample yielded the 8 T cell receptor beta chains listed below, sequenced in a study of blood T cell repertoires in COVID-19. Clones were read by immunoSEQ multiplex PCR, and TCRdb kept only the in-frame ones, dropping some. The sample lists over 200,000 clones, about 84% occurring once. Sequencing was carried out using peripheral blood. Receptor source: a woman aged 80 or over with acute or convalescent COVID-19.

The chain recombines TRBV19 with TRBJ2-3; D is possibly TRBD1 (6 bases). V was pared by 5 bases and J by 0 bases, with 18 bases between. This CDR3 is 17 amino acids long. Germline V gives CDR1 LNHDA, CDR2 SQIVND (reference sequence). The CDR3 DNA follows: TGTGCCAGTAGTCTTGTCCCGGGACACTCTAGCACAGATACGCAGTATTTT. It codes for CASSLVPGHSSTDTQYF. Drawing the rest from reference TRBV19 and TRBJ2-3, the complete variable domain is DGGITQSPKYLFRKEGQNVTLSCEQNLNHDAMYWYRQDPGQGLRLIYYSQIVNDFQKGDIAEGYSVSREKKESFPLTVTSAQKNPTAFYLCASSLVPGHSSTDTQYFGPGTRLTVL.

V is TRBV9 and J is TRBJ2-7, with TRBD2 identical over 9 bases. This CDR3 spans 15 amino acids. Unmatched junction bases numbered 5, after V lost 1 base and J lost 3 bases. Germline CDR1 is SGDLS and CDR2 is YYNGEE. The chain's CDR3 is CASSVRSGRFYEQYF. CDR3 DNA: TGTGCCAGCAGCGTAAGGAGCGGGAGGTTCTACGAGCAGTACTTC. The complete variable domain, with remaining parts taken from reference TRBV9 and TRBJ2-7, reads DSGVTQTPKHLITATGQRVTLRCSPRSGDLSVYWYQQSLDQGLQFLIQYYNGEERAKGNILERFSAQQFPDLHSELNLSSLELGDSALYFCASSVRSGRFYEQYFGPGTRLTVT.

This rearrangement joins TRBV5-1 to TRBJ1-3; TRBD1 might be the D (5 bases). V was pared by 0 bases and J by 0 bases, with 7 bases between. This CDR3 spans 15 amino acids. Per germline, CDR1 SGHRS and CDR2 YFSETQ. The CDR3 region has the DNA TGCGCCAGCAGCTTGGAAGGGGTCTCTGGAAACACCATATATTTT. Translated, it gives CASSLEGVSGNTIYF. Looking up the rest from reference TRBV5-1 and TRBJ1-3 gives the full variable domain: KAGVTQTPRYLIKTRGQQVTLSCSPISGHRSVSWYQQTPGQGLQFLFEYFSETQRNKGNFPGRFSGRQFSNSRSEMNVSTLELGDSALYLCASSLEGVSGNTIYFGEGSWLTVV.

The gene calls are TRBV6-1 and TRBJ2-5; no definite D call. Trimming cost V 2 bases and J 2 bases, with 15 bases left between them. The germline gives CDR1 MNHNS, CDR2 SASEGT. CDR3 size: 16 residues. CDR3 region: CASSESFSPGQETQYF. Here the CDR3 DNA reads TGTGCCAGCAGTGAATCATTTTCCCCAGGACAAGAGACCCAGTACTTC.

In its sample, this clone was seen once. The rearrangement uses TRBV29-1 and TRBJ1-1; the match to TRBD1 covers 8 bases. V lost 0 bases to trimming and J lost 5 bases; unmatched junction nucleotides: 2. This CDR3 is built from 13 residues. Germline lookup yields CDR1 SQVTM and CDR2 ANQGSEA. The CDR3 region is CSVEETGVTEAFF. Written as DNA, the CDR3 is TGCAGCGTTGAAGAGACAGGGGTAACTGAAGCTTTCTTT. The whole variable domain, remainder taken from reference TRBV29-1 and TRBJ1-1, is SAVISQKPSRDICQRGTSLTIQCQVDSQVTMMFWYRQQPGQSLTLIATANQGSEATYESGFVIDKFPISRPNLTFSTLTVSNMSPEDSSIYLCSVEETGVTEAFFGQGTRLTVV.

This clone was seen a handful of times. The V and J genes are TRBV5-6 and TRBJ2-7; 9 positions match TRBD2. J gave up 0 bases and V 0 bases, and 4 bases lay outside the gene matches. This CDR3 has 16 amino acids. CDR1 is SGHDT, CDR2 YYEEEE, per germline. This chain's CDR3 is CASSLAAGGPSYEQYF. CDR3 DNA sequence: TGTGCCAGCAGCTTGGCAGCGGGGGGCCCCTCCTACGAGCAGTACTTC.

The CDR3: CASRPGQGMFAEAFF. In DNA, the CDR3 is TGTGCCAGCAGACCGGGACAGGGGATGTTCGCTGAAGCTTTCTTT. This sequence joins TRBV28 and TRBJ1-1, with 10 nucleotides matching TRBD1. The V gene end was trimmed by 6 bases and the J gene end by 6 bases; junction bases not matched to a gene: 10. CDR1 is MDHEN and CDR2 is SYDVKM in the germline V gene. The CDR3 has 15 amino acids.

This rearrangement joins TRBV10-3 to TRBJ2-3; unclear D gene. Germline lookup yields CDR1 ENHRY and CDR2 SYGVKD. V was shortened by 2 bases and J by 4 bases, with 7 bases between the two germline ends. This CDR3 comprises 13 residues. CDR3 protein: CAISETLADTQYF. In DNA form, the CDR3 reads TGTGCCATCAGTGAGACCTTAGCAGATACGCAGTATTTT.